This T cell receptor beta chain was sequenced during a study of blood T cell repertoires in COVID-19. With respect to this clone: One end of the junction varies from germline; a read error may be responsible.

Repertoires were generated with immunoSEQ multiplex PCR, while TCRdb's copy carries only in-frame clones and drops some. The data hold fewer than 350,000 clones, with around 87% observed a single time. The CDR3 totals 13 residues. Germline CDR1 reads MNHEY; CDR2 reads SMNVEV (reference sequence). Specimen: peripheral blood. This clonotype originated in a woman aged 45-59 years who had recovered from COVID-19. This sequence joins TRBV27 and TRBJ1-1, with D tentatively TRBD1 (6 bases). DNA for the CDR3: TGTGCCAGCAGTTTATCCCGACTGGACAGAATTCTCTTT. This sequence encodes CASSLSRLDRILF.